Following are 23 T cell receptor beta chains from one sample sequenced in a study of CD8 T cells in ankylosing spondylitis. TCRdb re-called the 5' RACE reads with MiXCR, one entry per CDR3 protein. Of some 120,000 distinct CDR3 sequences in the sample, roughly 6.6% were seen once. Sequencing used blood, either unsorted or a sorted T cell fraction (not recorded which). All receptors derive from a male donor with ankylosing spondylitis or in good health (not recorded which).

This clonotype was picked up many times. The chain has TRBV4-1 and TRBJ2-1; TRBD2 matches at 9 bases. Germline CDR1 MGHRA, CDR2 YSYEKL. The V gene end was trimmed by 4 bases and the J gene end by 4 bases; junction bases not matched to a gene: 5. This CDR3 region has 15 residues. The CDR3 reads CASSLTSGRYNEQFF. The CDR3 DNA reads as TGCGCCAGCAGCCTTACTAGCGGGCGTTACAATGAGCAGTTCTTC.

This clonotype was seen at least ten times. Here the CDR3 reads CASSGQGRETQYF. CDR3 nucleotide sequence: TGTGCCAGCAGTGGTCAGGGAAGGGAGACCCAGTACTTC. The rearrangement uses TRBV2 and TRBJ2-5, with a tentative D call TRBD1 (5 bases). V lost 4 bases, J lost 5 bases, and 11 bases lay in between. This CDR3 has 13 amino acids. The germline V gene has CDR1 SNHLY and CDR2 FYNNEI.

This clonotype was detected many times. The J gene is TRBJ2-5, the V gene TRBV20-1, with D possibly matching TRBD1 (5 bases). The V gene lost 1 base and the J gene lost 7 bases, with 16 bases spanning the gap. Looked up from germline, CDR1 is DFQATT and CDR2 is SNEGSKA (reference sequence). The CDR3 length is 14 residues. The CDR3 spells CSARALGPLGTQYF. The CDR3 DNA is TGCAGTGCTAGAGCTCTGGGGCCTTTAGGGACCCAGTACTTC.

This clonotype was found many times. The gene calls are TRBV10-3 and TRBJ2-5; D gene uncertain. The V and J ends lost 5 bases and 5 bases respectively, with 12 bases between them. Germline V CDR1 and CDR2: ENHRY, SYGVKD. The CDR3 runs 13 residues. For the CDR3, the DNA is TGTGCCATCAGTCTCGGATTCCGGGAGACCCAGTACTTC. Its translation: CAISLGFRETQYF.

V usage is TRBV7-2 and J usage is TRBJ2-5; D ambiguous. The CDR3 consists of 15 residues. V was clipped by 3 bases and J by 3 bases, with 14 bases between them. Germline assignment: CDR1 SGHTA and CDR2 FQGNSA. CDR3 coding DNA: TGTGCCAGCAGCTTCACAGCGTCGTACGAAGAGACCCAGTACTTC. Residues: CASSFTASYEETQYF.

There are many counts of this clonotype. The rearrangement uses TRBV6-1 and TRBJ2-5; D ambiguous. Deletions cut 5 bases from V and 5 bases from J, with 15 bases between. Germline V gene data show CDR1 as MNHNS and CDR2 as SASEGT. The CDR3 is made up of 14 amino acids. DNA for the CDR3: TGTGCCAGCAGTCCGTCCTCGGCTAGGGAGACCCAGTACTTC. Protein: CASSPSSARETQYF.

There are many counts of this clonotype. This chain joins TRBV12-3 or TRBV12-4 and TRBJ1-2, with D possibly TRBD1 on 6 matching bases. V gave up 0 bases and J gave up 3 bases, with 11 bases separating them. CDR3 length equals 15 residues. In DNA form, the CDR3 reads TGTGCCAGCAGTTTAGCACAGGGCCTACACTATGGCTACACCTTC. This gives the protein CASSLAQGLHYGYTF.

This clonotype has ten or more counts. The chain carries TRBV7-8 and TRBJ2-1; 9 bases agree with TRBD1. Unmatched junction bases numbered 1, after V lost 1 base and J lost 3 bases. This CDR3 contains 15 residues. CDR1 and CDR2 (germline): SGHVS, FQNEAQ. In DNA, the CDR3 is TGTGCCAGCAGCTTAGGGACAGGGGACTACAATGAGCAGTTCTTC. Protein product: CASSLGTGDYNEQFF. The full variable domain, with the rest looked up from reference TRBV7-8 and TRBJ2-1, is GAGVSQSPRYKVAKRGQDVALRCDPISGHVSLFWYQQALGQGPEFLTYFQNEAQLDKSGLPSDRFFAERPEGSVSTLKIQRTQQEDSAVYLCASSLGTGDYNEQFFGPGTRLTVL.

This clonotype was seen ten or more times. The V and J genes are TRBV28 and TRBJ1-4, with D possibly matching TRBD1 (6 bases). The CDR3 sequence is 15 residues long. In germline, CDR1 is MDHEN, CDR2 SYDVKM. V lost 8 bases and J lost 0, with 13 bases in between. CDR3 in amino acids: CASGWGGPTNEKLFF. The DNA for the CDR3 is TGTGCCAGCGGTTGGGGGGGGCCAACTAATGAAAAACTGTTTTTT.

There are a few counts of this clonotype. This may be a read error: a much more frequent sequence differs by one nucleotide. The V gene is TRBV7-2, the J gene TRBJ2-7; 7 nucleotides line up with TRBD1. The CDR3 sequence is 15 residues long. Germline V gene data show CDR1 as SGHTA and CDR2 as FQGNSA. The CDR3 DNA reads TGTCCCAGCAGCCCCGTAGCTGGGACAGCCTACGAGCAGTACTTC. It yields the protein CPSSPVAGTAYEQYF.

Concerning this clonotype: Given a much more abundant clone one base away, this may be a read error. This chain joins TRBV7-9 and TRBJ2-3; TRBD1 might be the D (6 bases). CDR1 SEHNR and CDR2 FQNEAQ come from the germline V gene (reference sequence). CDR3 length: 15 amino acids. The CDR3 protein is CASSAGQGTTDTKYF. DNA of the CDR3: TGTGCCAGCAGCGCCGGGCAGGGGACCACAGATACGAAGTATTTT.

This clonotype occurred many times. The gene calls are TRBV2 and TRBJ1-5; D is ambiguous. Per the germline V gene, CDR1 is SNHLY and CDR2 is FYNNEI. The V end lost 0 bases, the J end lost 4 bases, and 10 bases lay between the germline ends. This CDR3 comprises 15 residues. In nucleotides, the CDR3 is TGTGCCAGCAGTGAAGCGCCCGGGATTAATCAGCCCCAGCATTTT. This translates into CASSEAPGINQPQHF.

Ten or more counts support this clonotype. The chain combines TRBV11-2 with TRBJ1-2; D may be TRBD1 (6 bases). Germline values: CDR1 SGHAT, CDR2 FQNNGV. The V end was cut by 5 bases, the J end by 8 bases, with 18 bases between. The CDR3 is 14 amino acids. CDR3 residues: CASSPARGQWGYTF. Written as DNA, the CDR3 is TGTGCCAGCAGCCCGGCCCGGGGGCAGTGGGGCTACACCTTC.

This clonotype was detected only a few times. The chain links TRBV27 to TRBJ2-7, with D uncertain. Germline CDR1 reads MNHEY; CDR2 reads SMNVEV (reference sequence). The CDR3 consists of 14 residues. Trimming cost V 2 bases and J 2 bases, with 10 bases left between them. This chain's CDR3 is CASSLMARAYEQYF. In nucleotides, the CDR3 is TGTGCCAGCAGTTTAATGGCCCGTGCCTACGAGCAGTACTTC.

There are a few counts of this clonotype. This chain connects TRBV30 to TRBJ2-1; D might be TRBD2 (6 bases). The CDR3 loop spans 13 amino acids. The V and J ends lost 2 bases and 9 bases respectively, with 14 bases between them. The germline V gene has CDR1 GTSNPN and CDR2 SVGIG (reference sequence). CDR3 loop: CAWSYSRGGEQFF. In DNA, the CDR3 is TGTGCCTGGAGTTACTCAAGGGGAGGTGAGCAGTTCTTC.

At least ten counts were recorded for this clonotype. The gene calls are TRBV28 and TRBJ1-6; D unclear. Between the trimmed V and J ends, which lost 4 bases and 8 bases, there was a span of 9 bases. There are 13 residues in the CDR3. Germline V CDR1 and CDR2: MDHEN, SYDVKM. The CDR3: CASSSRTYSPLHF. The CDR3 nucleotides are TGTGCCAGCAGTTCCCGGACTTATTCACCCCTCCACTTT. Variable domain in full (rest from reference TRBV28 and TRBJ1-6): DVKVTQSSRYLVKRTGEKVFLECVQDMDHENMFWYRQDPGLGLRLIYFSYDVKMKEKGDIPEGYSVSREKKERFSLILESASTNQTSMYLCASSSRTYSPLHFGNGTRLTVT.

This clonotype was picked up many times. The chain is built from TRBV29-1 and TRBJ2-5; D gene ambiguous. CDR3 length: 10 amino acids. Germline assignment: CDR1 SQVTM and CDR2 ANQGSEA. V was trimmed by 6 bases and J by 1 base, leaving 3 bases between them. The CDR3 region is CSVSQETQYF. CDR3 nucleotides: TGCAGCGTGTCCCAAGAGACCCAGTACTTC.

This clonotype was recorded many times. The V and J genes are TRBV5-5 and TRBJ1-5; D remains ambiguous. V lost 3 bases and J lost 5, with 6 bases in between. The germline gives CDR1 SGHKS, CDR2 YYEKEE (reference sequence). The CDR3 has 12 residues. Here the CDR3 DNA reads TGTGCCAGCAGCTCCGGGGATCAGCCCCAGCATTTT. Translation: CASSSGDQPQHF.

This clonotype showed up many times. The chain is built from TRBV5-1 and TRBJ2-7; 9 positions agree with TRBD1. After removal of 3 bases from V and 4 bases from J, the junction contained 11 bases not matched to a gene. The CDR3 spans 16 residues. The germline V gene encodes CDR1 SGHRS and CDR2 YFSETQ. The CDR3 region is CASSSYLSGTGYEQYF. CDR3 sequence (DNA): TGCGCCAGCAGCTCTTACCTCTCCGGGACAGGGTACGAGCAGTACTTC.

The V and J genes are TRBV9 and TRBJ2-2; TRBD1 agrees at 7 bases. V was pared by 4 bases and J by 6 bases, with 6 bases of the junction left unmatched. Germline values: CDR1 SGDLS, CDR2 YYNGEE. CDR3 length: 14 residues. CDR3 sequence reads: CASSRQGEAGELFF. CDR3 DNA: TGTGCCAGCAGCCGACAGGGCGAGGCCGGGGAGCTGTTTTTT.

This clonotype was detected ten times or more. The chain combines TRBV7-2 with TRBJ2-7; D is ambiguous. Germline assignment: CDR1 SGHTA and CDR2 FQGNSA. The CDR3 spans 15 residues. With 2 bases removed from V and 5 bases from J, the gap between germline ends came to 16 bases. CDR3 DNA sequence: TGTGCCAGCAGCTTATGGCAGGCCCCGGAGAACGAGCAGTACTTC. Its translation is CASSLWQAPENEQYF. Full variable domain (outside the CDR3, taken from reference TRBV7-2 and TRBJ2-7): GAGVSQSPSNKVTEKGKDVELRCDPISGHTALYWYRQSLGQGLEFLIYFQGNSAPDKSGLPSDRFSAERTGGSVSTLTIQRTQQEDSAVYLCASSLWQAPENEQYFGPGTRLTVT.

There are many counts of this clonotype. This chain links TRBV5-5 with TRBJ1-1, with D tentatively TRBD1 (5 bases). The CDR3 length is 14 residues. The germline V gene has CDR1 SGHKS and CDR2 YYEKEE (reference sequence). The germline V and J ends were trimmed by 3 bases and 3 bases, with 12 bases remaining between them. DNA for the CDR3: TGTGCCAGCAGCTGGGGCAGTGGCGACACTGAAGCTTTCTTT. Translating gives CASSWGSGDTEAFF. The full variable domain, completed using reference TRBV5-5 and TRBJ1-1, is DAGVTQSPTHLIKTRGQQVTLRCSPISGHKSVSWYQQVLGQGPQFIFQYYEKEERGRGNFPDRFSARQFPNYSSELNVNALLLGDSALYLCASSWGSGDTEAFFGQGTRLTVV.

This clonotype was counted many times. The chain couples TRBV20-1 to TRBJ1-1; D ambiguous. CDR3 length: 14 amino acids. Germline assignment: CDR1 DFQATT and CDR2 SNEGSKA (reference sequence). V dropped 3 bases and J dropped 1 base, with 12 bases sitting between them. The CDR3 spells CSASMVEPNTEAFF. DNA for the CDR3: TGCAGTGCTAGCATGGTGGAGCCGAACACTGAAGCTTTCTTT.